The clone carrying this TCR beta chain was observed a single time. This specimen includes other DNA sequences encoding the same CDR3. These data come from a study of control samples from healthy donors and cancer patients. Clones were read by immunoSEQ multiplex PCR, and TCRdb kept only the in-frame ones, dropping some. The sample carries more than 75,000 clones, about 79% recorded once. The V gene lost 5 bases and the J gene lost 6 bases, with 11 bases spanning the gap. The CDR3 has 13 amino acids. The germline gives CDR1 SEHNR, CDR2 FQNEAQ (reference sequence). Input material: blood. This receptor was identified in a woman aged 25 to 39 in good health. The chain links TRBV7-9 to TRBJ2-1; tentatively, D is TRBD1 (6 bases). Here the CDR3 reads CASSQGQANEQFF. Written as DNA, the CDR3 is TGTGCCAGCAGCCAGGGGCAAGCCAATGAGCAGTTCTTC.